The entry below describes one TCR beta chain. Antigen specificity is unknown. This entry comes from a study of cytomegalovirus exposure and HLA in healthy donors. Overall study findings and caveats: In an earlier analysis, most TCR beta V segments were productive about 87% or about 30% of the time. TCR beta sequences reportedly predicted the HLA-A and HLA-B alleles of most subjects accurately. An Asian-associated ancestry cluster reportedly showed fewer N-insertions than the approximately 660-donor mean in a later analysis.

Primers: 60 Vbeta forward and 13 Jbeta reverse. Clones were read by immunoSEQ multiplex PCR, and TCRdb kept only the in-frame ones, dropping some. The table includes 100,000 to 150,000 clones, 75% to 80% detected once. Per germline, CDR1 SGHRS and CDR2 YFSETQ. The CDR3 totals 15 residues. Trimming took 4 bases from V and 3 from J; bases not matched to a gene: 7. Sample: PBMCs. The rearrangement joins TRBV5-1 to TRBJ1-3, with TRBD1 matching 7 bases. The TCR originated in a man in his forties in good health and CMV-seronegative. This chain's CDR3 is CASSQQGLNGNTIYF. The CDR3 DNA reads as TGCGCCAGCAGCCAACAGGGGCTGAATGGAAACACCATATATTTT.